Below, 21 T cell receptor beta chains from the same sample are listed, as sequenced in a study of T cell repertoires in cytomegalovirus infection (dated by TCRdb to the late 2010s). Instrument used: Illumina HiSeq 1500. The raw public reads went through TCRdb reprocessing: fastp at Q25, MiXCR clone calling, in-frame beta chains kept. For every CDR3 protein sequence, its rows merge into one entry that carries the most common genes and DNA. The sample table contains some 680,000 distinct CDR3 sequences; only one count was recorded for roughly 35% of them. Of the sample, 2.8% is held by the ten largest clones. What was sequenced was PBMCs. These receptors came from a human donor in good health (CMV status not recorded). Some clones in this sample may be carry-over from other donors' samples.

The rearrangement joins TRBV7-2 to TRBJ2-2; 11 bases agree with TRBD2. The V gene end was trimmed by 1 base and the J gene end by 4 bases; junction bases not matched to a gene: 8. The germline V gene encodes CDR1 SGHTA and CDR2 FQGNSA. The CDR3 contains 18 residues. The DNA of the CDR3 is TGTGCCAGCAGCTTAGTACTCGCTAGCGGGGGGCCCACCGGGGAGCTGTTTTTT. Translated, it gives CASSLVLASGGPTGELFF.

V is TRBV12-3 or TRBV12-4 and J is TRBJ2-3; 11 positions match TRBD2. V lost 6 bases, J lost 4 bases, and 6 bases stayed unmatched. This CDR3 spans 15 amino acids. The CDR3 protein is CASSPASGRPDTQYF. The CDR3 region has the DNA TGTGCCAGCAGCCCGGCTAGCGGGAGGCCAGATACGCAGTATTTT.

The V call is TRBV6-1, the J call TRBJ2-1, with D unclear. Deletions cut 7 bases from V and 8 bases from J, with 12 bases between. Germline V CDR1 and CDR2: MNHNS, SASEGT. The CDR3 is 12 residues long. The DNA of the CDR3 is TGTGCCAGCATTGGTAGAACGGATGAGCAGTTCTTC. It encodes CASIGRTDEQFF.

The CDR3 loop is CASGLQGTPLIPEAFF. CDR3 coding DNA: TGTGCTAGTGGTCTTCAGGGGACACCTCTAATCCCTGAAGCTTTCTTT. V is TRBV12-5 and J is TRBJ1-1, with a possible D match to TRBD1 (6 bases). Germline-derived CDR1 and CDR2 are LGHNT and FRNRAP. The CDR3 runs 16 residues. The V gene lost 5 bases and the J gene lost 6 bases, with 22 bases spanning the gap.

On this clonotype: At one of its ends the junction is not consistent with the germline gene, which may arise from a read error. The CDR3 DNA reads as TGTTCCAGCAGCCAAGGTTCGGCGGGTAATACCGTCAAGCAGCCCCAGCATTTT. This gives the protein CSSSQGSAGNTVKQPQHF. The rearrangement joins TRBV4-2 to TRBJ1-5; no clear D. The CDR3 runs to 18 residues. CDR1 is LGHNA, CDR2 YNFKEQ, per germline.

This sequence joins TRBV7-2 and TRBJ2-1; D is possibly TRBD2 (5 bases). CDR1 SGHTA and CDR2 FQGNSA come from the germline V gene. V lost 6 bases, J lost 0 bases, and 12 bases lay in between. CDR3 length equals 15 residues. The CDR3, as DNA: TGTGCCAGCAGTTCCTCCGGACTCTCCTACAATGAGCAGTTCTTC. Its translation: CASSSSGLSYNEQFF.

The V gene is TRBV7-2, the J gene TRBJ2-2, with TRBD2 identical over 8 bases. Per germline, CDR1 SGHTA and CDR2 FQGNSA. Losses at the gene ends were 1 base for V and 3 bases for J; bases not matched to a gene: 7. The CDR3 runs to 17 residues. The CDR3, as DNA: TGTGCCAGCAGCTTAGGGAGCGGGAGCGGTCACACCGGGGAGCTGTTTTTT. Amino acid sequence: CASSLGSGSGHTGELFF.

This chain uses TRBV28 with TRBJ1-4; maybe TRBD1 (5 bases). With 2 bases removed from V and 0 bases from J, the gap between germline ends came to 10 bases. Per the germline V gene, CDR1 is MDHEN and CDR2 is SYDVKM. This CDR3 spans 16 amino acids. The CDR3 protein is CASSLGGGSTNEKLFF. CDR3 DNA: TGTGCCAGCAGTTTAGGTGGGGGATCAACTAATGAAAAACTGTTTTTT.

V and J are TRBV5-1 and TRBJ1-2; D unclear. This CDR3 contains 13 residues. V was shortened by 4 bases and J by 6 bases, with 13 bases between the two germline ends. Germline V lookup: CDR1 SGHRS, CDR2 YFSETQ. The CDR3 DNA reads as TGCGCCAGCAGCCCTCGCCAGAGTGATGGCTACACCTTC. Amino acids: CASSPRQSDGYTF.

The genes are TRBV7-8 and TRBJ1-1; D is perhaps TRBD1 (6 bases). This CDR3 has 16 amino acids. Between the trimmed V and J ends, which lost 2 bases and 6 bases, there was a span of 19 bases. Germline V CDR1 and CDR2: SGHVS, FQNEAQ. This CDR3 reads CASSLSPTGLVAEAFF. CDR3 bases: TGTGCCAGCAGCTTAAGTCCCACAGGGCTTGTGGCTGAAGCTTTCTTT.

This chain joins TRBV15 and TRBJ2-5; possible D gene TRBD2, 6 bases. The CDR3 is made up of 14 amino acids. V lost 1 base and J 5 bases, leaving 11 bases between the germline ends. Per the germline V gene, CDR1 is LNHNV and CDR2 is YYDKDF (reference sequence). The CDR3 nucleotides are TGTGCCACCAGCAGAGCTGGAGGGCGGGAGACCCAGTACTTC. As protein: CATSRAGGRETQYF. Full variable domain (missing parts from reference TRBV15 and TRBJ2-5): DAMVIQNPRYQVTQFGKPVTLSCSQTLNHNVMYWYQQKSSQAPKLLFHYYDKDFNNEADTPDNFQSRRPNTSFCFLDIRSPGLGDTAMYLCATSRAGGRETQYFGPGTRLLVL.

This clonotype was seen repeatedly, ten times or more. The rearrangement joins TRBV2 to TRBJ2-2, with a tentative D call TRBD2 (5 bases). This CDR3 comprises 15 residues. V was pared by 6 bases and J by 0 bases, with 11 bases between. The germline V gene has CDR1 SNHLY and CDR2 FYNNEI. CDR3 DNA sequence: TGTGCCAGCAGCGGACTTCGTTCGAACACCGGGGAGCTGTTTTTT. This gives the protein CASSGLRSNTGELFF.

V and J are TRBV5-6 and TRBJ1-4; D possibly corresponds to TRBD1 (5 bases). Germline loops: CDR1 SGHDT, CDR2 YYEEEE. The CDR3 is made up of 20 amino acids. Between the trimmed V and J ends, which lost 0 bases and 7 bases, there was a span of 28 bases. CDR3 sequence (DNA): TGTGCCAGCAGCTTGGCCGTTCCTATTCGTTGGGGGGATGACGGTGAAAAACTGTTTTTT. Protein: CASSLAVPIRWGDDGEKLFF.

A remark on this clonotype: No conserved phenylalanine or tryptophan ends this CDR3, so it is likely a read error. The chain uses TRBV7-1 and TRBJ2-6, with TRBD1 matching 9 bases. TRBV7-1 qualifies as an ORF whose function is uncertain. The CDR3 covers 14 residues. The V segment lost 11 bases and the J segment 0 bases; nucleotides outside the gene matches: 2. CDR3 in amino acids: CAGQGSSGANVLTG. The CDR3, as DNA: TGTGCCGGACAGGGGAGCTCTGGGGCCAACGTCCTGACTGGC.

This clonotype was detected many times. The chain has TRBV6-4 and TRBJ2-6; a weak D match, TRBD2 (5 bases). Germline loops: CDR1 MRHNA, CDR2 SNTAGT. The CDR3 has 16 residues. V lost 4 bases and J 0 bases, leaving 10 bases between the germline ends. The CDR3 reads CASSGGPASGANVLTF. The CDR3 DNA reads TGTGCCAGCAGTGGAGGGCCGGCCTCTGGGGCCAACGTCCTGACTTTC.

This clonotype was seen a handful of times. The chain is built from TRBV7-9 and TRBJ1-4; D gene uncertain. The V end lost 3 bases, the J end lost 6 bases, and 14 bases lay between the germline ends. The CDR3 loop spans 15 amino acids. Germline V CDR1 and CDR2: SEHNR, FQNEAQ (reference sequence). DNA of the CDR3: TGTGCCAGCAGCTTGGGAGGGATTGGGGATGAAAAACTGTTTTTT. Translated: CASSLGGIGDEKLFF.

The chain recombines TRBV19 with TRBJ1-5; D might be TRBD1 (6 bases). V lost 7 bases, J lost 1 base, and 11 bases lay in between. Per the germline V gene, CDR1 is LNHDA and CDR2 is SQIVND (reference sequence). This CDR3 spans 14 amino acids. This CDR3 reads CASNTGYSNQPQHF. The CDR3 DNA follows: TGTGCCAGTAATACAGGGTACAGCAATCAGCCCCAGCATTTT. Full variable domain (remainder filled in from reference TRBV19 and TRBJ1-5): DGGITQSPKYLFRKEGQNVTLSCEQNLNHDAMYWYRQDPGQGLRLIYYSQIVNDFQKGDIAEGYSVSREKKESFPLTVTSAQKNPTAFYLCASNTGYSNQPQHFGDGTRLSIL.

This clonotype was recorded a few times. The V call is TRBV5-1, the J call TRBJ2-7; 9 positions agree with TRBD1. There are 16 residues in the CDR3. With V trimmed by 4 bases and J by 1 base, 9 bases remained unmatched. CDR1 and CDR2 (germline): SGHRS, YFSETQ. The CDR3 bases are TGCGCCAGCAGCCTCTCCCTGACAGGGGGTTCCTACGAGCAGTACTTC. This translates into CASSLSLTGGSYEQYF.

This chain uses TRBV5-5 with TRBJ2-4, with 9 bases lining up with TRBD1. The V gene end was trimmed by 4 bases and the J gene end by 0 bases; junction bases not matched to a gene: 5. This CDR3 is 16 amino acids long. Germline lookup yields CDR1 SGHKS and CDR2 YYEKEE (reference sequence). The CDR3 DNA follows: TGTGCCAGCAGCGAAGGACAGGGGCTAGCCAAAAACATTCAGTACTTC. Amino acid sequence: CASSEGQGLAKNIQYF.

V usage is TRBV30 and J usage is TRBJ2-1; 7 bases are a match to TRBD1. This CDR3 comprises 10 residues. Germline CDR1 is GTSNPN and CDR2 is SVGIG (reference sequence). The V and J ends lost 5 bases and 12 bases, in that order; junction bases with no gene match: 4. The CDR3 is CAWQTGRQFF. For the CDR3, the DNA is TGTGCCTGGCAGACAGGGAGGCAGTTCTTC.

This clonotype has just a few counts. The chain links TRBV29-1 to TRBJ1-2; 8 bases agree with TRBD1. The CDR3 length is 14 residues. J was trimmed by 2 bases and V by 2 bases; bases with no gene match: 4. Germline CDR1 reads SQVTM; CDR2 reads ANQGSEA. CDR3: CSVETAGGNYGYTF. The DNA of the CDR3 is TGCAGCGTTGAAACGGCAGGGGGCAACTATGGCTACACCTTC.